The rows below give T cell receptor beta chains drawn from one sample of a study of neoadjuvant nivolumab and ipilimumab in lung cancer. Using immunoSEQ multiplex PCR, the repertoire was profiled, and TCRdb retains in-frame clones only, with some absent. Among tens of thousands of clones, approximately 83% were seen once, and the ten largest hold about 5.5%. The input for sequencing was tumor tissue, taken after neoadjuvant nivolumab, alone or with ipilimumab, at or shortly before surgery. These receptors originate from an adult with non-small cell lung cancer. Both conserved end residues are part of each CDR3. The order of the fields is J gene, clone size, D gene, V gene, CDR3 protein, CDR3 DNA. A D gene is named only where the DNA matches it firmly. Where a row states a size, it is once, few, many or the class of an expanded clone; other rows omit it.

J gene: TRBJ1-1
clone size: NA
D gene: NA
V gene: TRBV5-1
CDR3 protein: CASSFLGRYNTEAFF
CDR3 DNA: TGCGCCAGCAGCTTTTTAGGGAGGTACAACACTGAAGCTTTCTTT

J gene: TRBJ2-1
clone size: NA
D gene: TRBD1
V gene: TRBV7-3
CDR3 protein: CASSYPGQYLNEQFF
CDR3 DNA: TGTGCCAGCAGCTACCCGGGACAGTATCTCAATGAGCAGTTCTTC

J gene: TRBJ1-6
clone size: NA
D gene: NA
V gene: TRBV5-6
CDR3 protein: CASSVKADSPLHF
CDR3 DNA: TGTGCCAGCAGCGTGAAGGCCGATTCACCCCTCCACTTT

J gene: TRBJ2-7
clone size: NA
D gene: NA
V gene: TRBV30
CDR3 protein: CAWRPEWGEQYF
CDR3 DNA: TGTGCCTGGAGGCCTGAGTGGGGCGAGCAGTACTTC

J gene: TRBJ1-5
clone size: NA
D gene: NA
V gene: TRBV30
CDR3 protein: CAWSPPNPGNQPQHF
CDR3 DNA: TGTGCCTGGAGTCCCCCAAATCCGGGCAATCAGCCCCAGCATTTT

J gene: TRBJ2-1
clone size: few
D gene: NA
V gene: TRBV30
CDR3 protein: CAWSVILKGNEQFF
CDR3 DNA: TGTGCCTGGAGTGTAATTCTTAAGGGTAATGAGCAGTTCTTC

J gene: TRBJ2-1
clone size: NA
D gene: NA
V gene: TRBV11-2
CDR3 protein: CASSPRMSTYNEQFF
CDR3 DNA: TGTGCCAGCAGCCCCCGGATGAGTACCTACAATGAGCAGTTCTTC

J gene: TRBJ2-1
clone size: NA
D gene: NA
V gene: TRBV5-4
CDR3 protein: CASSLVDVNPEQFF
CDR3 DNA: TGTGCCAGCAGCTTGGTGGACGTCAATCCCGAGCAGTTCTTC

J gene: TRBJ2-1
clone size: NA
D gene: NA
V gene: TRBV14
CDR3 protein: CASSQVDREGYNEQFF
CDR3 DNA: TGTGCCAGCAGCCAAGTAGACAGGGAGGGGTACAATGAGCAGTTCTTC

J gene: TRBJ2-7
clone size: NA
D gene: TRBD1
V gene: TRBV5-6
CDR3 protein: CASSLGQGPYEQYF
CDR3 DNA: TGTGCCAGCAGCTTGGGACAGGGCCCCTACGAGCAGTACTTC

J gene: TRBJ1-5
clone size: once
D gene: NA
V gene: TRBV2
CDR3 protein: CASRGTTENQPQHF
CDR3 DNA: TGTGCCAGCAGAGGGACAACGGAAAATCAGCCCCAGCATTTT

J gene: TRBJ1-2
clone size: NA
D gene: TRBD1
V gene: TRBV5-4
CDR3 protein: CASSLATGVYGYTF
CDR3 DNA: TGTGCCAGCAGCTTGGCAACAGGGGTTTATGGCTACACCTTC